This T cell receptor beta chain was observed in a study of T cells after yellow fever vaccination. This CDR3 comprises 13 residues. The germline V and J ends were trimmed by 3 bases and 4 bases, with 10 bases remaining between them. TCRdb itself ran the 5' RACE reads through MiXCR, one entry per CDR3 protein. There are some 350,000 distinct CDR3 sequences in the sample; over 3.5% occur only once, and approximately 23% lies in the top ten. Sequencing used PBMCs, obtained 5 days after the yellow fever booster vaccination. The V call is TRBV12-3 or TRBV12-4, the J call TRBJ2-7, with D perhaps being TRBD1 or TRBD2 (7 bases each). This TCR was recovered from a man younger than 30 who received the YFV17D yellow fever vaccine. The CDR3 sequence: CASSFRGGYEQYF. The CDR3 DNA is TGTGCCAGCAGTTTCAGGGGGGGATACGAGCAGTACTTC.